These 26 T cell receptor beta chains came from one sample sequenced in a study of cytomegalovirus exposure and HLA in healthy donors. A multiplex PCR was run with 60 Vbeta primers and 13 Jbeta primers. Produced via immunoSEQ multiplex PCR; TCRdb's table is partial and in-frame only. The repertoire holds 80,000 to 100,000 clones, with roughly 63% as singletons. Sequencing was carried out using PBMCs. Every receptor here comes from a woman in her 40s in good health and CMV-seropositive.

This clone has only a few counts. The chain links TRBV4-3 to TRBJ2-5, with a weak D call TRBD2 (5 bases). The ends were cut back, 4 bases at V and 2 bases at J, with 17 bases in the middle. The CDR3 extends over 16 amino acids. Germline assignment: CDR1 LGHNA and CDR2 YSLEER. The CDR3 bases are TGCGCCAGCAGCCCGACCTCTGCGGGTGGACAAGAGACCCAGTACTTC. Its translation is CASSPTSAGGQETQYF.

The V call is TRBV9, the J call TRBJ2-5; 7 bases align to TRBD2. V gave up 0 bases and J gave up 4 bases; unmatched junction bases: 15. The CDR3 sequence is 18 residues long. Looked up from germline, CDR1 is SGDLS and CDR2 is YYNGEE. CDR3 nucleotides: TGTGCCAGCAGCGTAGTCGCGGGAGTCCAGTATTGGGGAGAGACCCAGTACTTC. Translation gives CASSVVAGVQYWGETQYF.

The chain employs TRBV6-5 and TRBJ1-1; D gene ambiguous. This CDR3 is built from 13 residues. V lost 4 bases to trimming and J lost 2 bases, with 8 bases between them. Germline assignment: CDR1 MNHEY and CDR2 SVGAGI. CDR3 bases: TGTGCCAGCAGTTTTCGCGTAAACACTGAAGCTTTCTTT. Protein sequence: CASSFRVNTEAFF.

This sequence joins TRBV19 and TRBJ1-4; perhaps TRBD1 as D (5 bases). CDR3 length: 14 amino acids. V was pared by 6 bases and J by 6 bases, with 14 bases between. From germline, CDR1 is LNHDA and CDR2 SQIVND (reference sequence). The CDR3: CASSRDSVYEKLFF. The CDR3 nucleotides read TGTGCCAGTAGCCGCGACAGCGTCTATGAAAAACTGTTTTTT.

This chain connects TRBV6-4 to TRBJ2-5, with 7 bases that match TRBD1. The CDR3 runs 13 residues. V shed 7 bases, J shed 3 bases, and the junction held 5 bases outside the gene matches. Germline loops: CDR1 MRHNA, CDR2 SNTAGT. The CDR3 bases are TGTGCCAGCATTCGGGGACAGAAAGAGACCCAGTACTTC. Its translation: CASIRGQKETQYF.

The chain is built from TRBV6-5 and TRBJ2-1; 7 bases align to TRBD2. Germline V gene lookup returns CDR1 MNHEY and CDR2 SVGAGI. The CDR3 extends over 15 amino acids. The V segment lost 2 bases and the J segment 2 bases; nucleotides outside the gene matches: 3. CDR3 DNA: TGTGCCAGCAGTTACGGGCGGGAGACCTACAATGAGCAGTTCTTC. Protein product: CASSYGRETYNEQFF.

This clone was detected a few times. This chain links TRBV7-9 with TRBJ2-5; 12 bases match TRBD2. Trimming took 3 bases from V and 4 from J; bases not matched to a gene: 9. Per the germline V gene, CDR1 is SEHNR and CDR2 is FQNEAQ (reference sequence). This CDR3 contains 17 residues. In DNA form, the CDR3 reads TGTGCCAGCAGCTTGCGAACTAGCGGGAGGTTTGGAGAGACCCAGTACTTC. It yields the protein CASSLRTSGRFGETQYF.

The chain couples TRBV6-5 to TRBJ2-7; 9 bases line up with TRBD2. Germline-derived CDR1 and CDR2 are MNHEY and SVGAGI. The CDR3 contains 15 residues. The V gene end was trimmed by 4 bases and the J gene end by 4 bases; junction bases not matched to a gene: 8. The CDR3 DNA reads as TGTGCCAGCAGTTCCTATAGCGGGAGTGGGTACGAGCAGTACTTC. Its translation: CASSSYSGSGYEQYF.

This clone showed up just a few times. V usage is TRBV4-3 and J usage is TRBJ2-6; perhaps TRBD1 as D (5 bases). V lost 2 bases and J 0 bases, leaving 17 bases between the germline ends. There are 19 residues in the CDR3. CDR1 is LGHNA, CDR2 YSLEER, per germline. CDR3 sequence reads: CASSQKGGHVYSGANVLTF. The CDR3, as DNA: TGCGCCAGCAGCCAAAAGGGTGGACATGTATACTCTGGGGCCAACGTCCTGACTTTC.

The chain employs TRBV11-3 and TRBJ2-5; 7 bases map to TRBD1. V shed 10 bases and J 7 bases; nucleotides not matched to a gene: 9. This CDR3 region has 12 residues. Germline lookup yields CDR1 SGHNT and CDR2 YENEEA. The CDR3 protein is CATKGAGGTQYF. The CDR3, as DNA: TGTGCCACCAAGGGTGCAGGGGGGACCCAGTACTTC.

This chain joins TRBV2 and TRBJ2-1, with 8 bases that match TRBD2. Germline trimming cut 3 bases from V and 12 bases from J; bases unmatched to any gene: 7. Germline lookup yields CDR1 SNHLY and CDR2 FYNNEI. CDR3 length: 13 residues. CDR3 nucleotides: TGTGCCAGCAGTGATGAGCGGGAGAGTCCGCAGTTCTTC. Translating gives CASSDERESPQFF.

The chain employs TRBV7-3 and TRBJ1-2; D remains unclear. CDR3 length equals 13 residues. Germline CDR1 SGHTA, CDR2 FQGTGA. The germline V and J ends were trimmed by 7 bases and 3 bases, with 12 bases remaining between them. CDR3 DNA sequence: TGTGCCAGCACTGGAGGCCTGGACTATGGCTACACCTTC. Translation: CASTGGLDYGYTF.

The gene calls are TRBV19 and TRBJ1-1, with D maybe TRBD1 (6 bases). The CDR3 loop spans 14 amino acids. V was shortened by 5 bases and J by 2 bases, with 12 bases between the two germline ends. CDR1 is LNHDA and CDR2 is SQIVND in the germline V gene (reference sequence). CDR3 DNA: TGTGCCAGTAGTCCGACAGGCCACAACACTGAAGCTTTCTTT. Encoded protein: CASSPTGHNTEAFF.

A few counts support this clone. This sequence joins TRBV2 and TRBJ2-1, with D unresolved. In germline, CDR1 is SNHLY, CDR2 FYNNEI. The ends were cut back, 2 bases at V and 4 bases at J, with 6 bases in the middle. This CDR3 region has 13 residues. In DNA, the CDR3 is TGTGCCAGCAGTGAATACTCTTACAATGAGCAGTTCTTC. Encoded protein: CASSEYSYNEQFF.

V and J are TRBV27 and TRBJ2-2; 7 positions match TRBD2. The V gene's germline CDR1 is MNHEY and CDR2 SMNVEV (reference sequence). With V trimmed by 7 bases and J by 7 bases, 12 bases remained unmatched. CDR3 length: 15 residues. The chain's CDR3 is CASTWGGRANGELFF. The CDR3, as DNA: TGTGCCAGCACTTGGGGAGGGAGGGCCAACGGGGAGCTGTTTTTT.

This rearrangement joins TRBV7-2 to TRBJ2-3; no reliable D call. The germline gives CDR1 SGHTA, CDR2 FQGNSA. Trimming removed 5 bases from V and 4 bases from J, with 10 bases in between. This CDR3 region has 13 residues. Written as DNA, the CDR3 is TGTGCCAGCAGCCCCGGTCAAGCAGATACGCAGTATTTT. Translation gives CASSPGQADTQYF.

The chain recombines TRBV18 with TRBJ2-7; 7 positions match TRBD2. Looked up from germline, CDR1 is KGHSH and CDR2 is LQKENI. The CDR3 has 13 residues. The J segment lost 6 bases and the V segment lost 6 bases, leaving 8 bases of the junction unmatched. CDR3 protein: CASSERDSGEQYF. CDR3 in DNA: TGTGCCAGCTCGGAGCGGGACTCCGGCGAGCAGTACTTC.

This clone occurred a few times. The CDR3 DNA reads as TGCGCCAGCAGCTTGGTACTAGCGGGGCAAGAGACCCAGTACTTC. Its protein is CASSLVLAGQETQYF. The J gene is TRBJ2-5, the V gene TRBV5-1; 10 bases are shared with TRBD2. The CDR3 has 15 amino acids. V gave up 0 bases and J gave up 2 bases; unmatched junction bases: 1. In germline, CDR1 is SGHRS, CDR2 YFSETQ.

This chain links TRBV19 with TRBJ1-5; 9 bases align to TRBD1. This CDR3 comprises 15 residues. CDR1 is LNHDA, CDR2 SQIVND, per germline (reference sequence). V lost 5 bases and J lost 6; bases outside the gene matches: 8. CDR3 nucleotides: TGTGCCAGTAGTCAGCCACAGGGGGCTGGTCAGCCCCAGCATTTT. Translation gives CASSQPQGAGQPQHF.

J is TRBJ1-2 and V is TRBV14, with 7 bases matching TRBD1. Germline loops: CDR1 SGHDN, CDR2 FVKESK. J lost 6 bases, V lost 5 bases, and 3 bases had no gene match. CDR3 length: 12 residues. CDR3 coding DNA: TGTGCCAGCAGCTACGGACAGGATGGCTACACCTTC. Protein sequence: CASSYGQDGYTF.

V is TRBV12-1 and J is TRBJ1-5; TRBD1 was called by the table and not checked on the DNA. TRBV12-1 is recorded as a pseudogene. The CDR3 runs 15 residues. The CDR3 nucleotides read TGTGCCAGCAGCGCGGGGACAGGCCGCAATCAGCCCCAGCATTTT. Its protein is CASSAGTGRNQPQHF.

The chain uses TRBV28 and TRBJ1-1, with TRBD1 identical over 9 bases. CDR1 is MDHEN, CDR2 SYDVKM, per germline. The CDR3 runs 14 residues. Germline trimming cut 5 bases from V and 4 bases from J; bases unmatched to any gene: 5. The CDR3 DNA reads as TGTGCCAGCAGTCCAGGGACAGGGAGCACTGAAGCTTTCTTT. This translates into CASSPGTGSTEAFF. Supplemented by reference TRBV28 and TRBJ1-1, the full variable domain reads DVKVTQSSRYLVKRTGEKVFLECVQDMDHENMFWYRQDPGLGLRLIYFSYDVKMKEKGDIPEGYSVSREKKERFSLILESASTNQTSMYLCASSPGTGSTEAFFGQGTRLTVV.

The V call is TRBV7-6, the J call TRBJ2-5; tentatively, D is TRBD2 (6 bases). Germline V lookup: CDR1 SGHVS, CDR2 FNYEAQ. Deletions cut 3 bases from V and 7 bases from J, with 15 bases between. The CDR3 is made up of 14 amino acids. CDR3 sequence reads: CASSLERASGTQYF. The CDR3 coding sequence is TGTGCCAGCAGCTTGGAGCGGGCTTCTGGGACCCAGTACTTC. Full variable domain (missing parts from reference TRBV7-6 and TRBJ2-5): GAGVSQSPRYKVTKRGQDVALRCDPISGHVSLYWYRQALGQGPEFLTYFNYEAQQDKSGLPNDRFSAERPEGSISTLTIQRTEQRDSAMYRCASSLERASGTQYFGPGTRLLVL.

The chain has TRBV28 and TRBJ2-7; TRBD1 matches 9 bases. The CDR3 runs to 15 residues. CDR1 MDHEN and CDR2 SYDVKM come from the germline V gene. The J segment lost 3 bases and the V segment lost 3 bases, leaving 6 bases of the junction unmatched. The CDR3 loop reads CASSFGQGLYYEQYF. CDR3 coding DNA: TGTGCCAGCAGTTTCGGACAGGGGCTTTACTACGAGCAGTACTTC.

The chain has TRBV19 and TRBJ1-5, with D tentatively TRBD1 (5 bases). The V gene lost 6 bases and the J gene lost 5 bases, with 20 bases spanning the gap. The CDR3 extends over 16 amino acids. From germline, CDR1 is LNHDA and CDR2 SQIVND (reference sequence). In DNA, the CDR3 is TGTGCCAGTAGATCCCGGGCCTCCCCGGGGGATCAGCCCCAGCATTTT. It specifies CASRSRASPGDQPQHF.

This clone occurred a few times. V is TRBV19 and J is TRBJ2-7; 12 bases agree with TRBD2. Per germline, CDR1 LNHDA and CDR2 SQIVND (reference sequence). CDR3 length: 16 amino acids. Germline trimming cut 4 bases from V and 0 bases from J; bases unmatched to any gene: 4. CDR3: CASSTGTSGYSYEQYF. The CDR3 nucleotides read TGTGCCAGTAGTACAGGGACTAGCGGGTACTCCTACGAGCAGTACTTC.